This section outlines one TCR beta chain sequence together with its context. Its specificity is unknown. This sample was taken from a study of T cell responses to AZD1222 COVID-19 vaccine. Per germline, CDR1 KGHSH and CDR2 LQKENI. V was cut by 6 bases and J by 14 bases, with 26 bases left in between. The CDR3 runs to 16 residues. Study-level findings and limits: Reportedly, nearly half of unique spike TCRs recognized epitopes outside B.1.351/B.1.1.7 mutations. At 160-218 and 743-854, vaccine-associated CD4 TCRs were dominant, and they spanned spike.

This table comes from immunoSEQ multiplex PCR, and its TCRdb copy is limited to in-frame clones, with some not included. The sample carries fewer than 120,000 clones, around 90% recorded once. The rearrangement links TRBV18 to TRBJ1-6; D might be TRBD1 (5 bases). The specimen was peripheral blood, collected 28 days after the second AZD1222 dose. The TCR originated in an adult who received the AZD1222 COVID-19 vaccine. In nucleotides, the CDR3 is TGTGCCAGCTCGCCCGGGGACCGATCGGGCTATTCGGCCCTCCACTTT. It codes for CASSPGDRSGYSALHF.